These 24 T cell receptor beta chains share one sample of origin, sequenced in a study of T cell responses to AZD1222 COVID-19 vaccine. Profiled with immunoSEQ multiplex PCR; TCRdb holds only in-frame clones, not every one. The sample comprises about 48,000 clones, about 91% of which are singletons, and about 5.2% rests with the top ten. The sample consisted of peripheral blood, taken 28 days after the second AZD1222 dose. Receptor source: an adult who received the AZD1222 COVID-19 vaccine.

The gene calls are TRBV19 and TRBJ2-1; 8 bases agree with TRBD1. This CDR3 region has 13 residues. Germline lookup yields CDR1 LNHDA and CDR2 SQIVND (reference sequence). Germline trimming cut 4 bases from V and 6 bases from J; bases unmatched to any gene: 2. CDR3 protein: CASSRGQGNEQFF. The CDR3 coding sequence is TGTGCCAGTAGTAGAGGACAGGGCAATGAGCAGTTCTTC.

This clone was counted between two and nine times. In DNA form, the CDR3 reads TGTGCCAGCAGCGGACTAGCGGGGAATGAAGATACGCAGTATTTT. Residues: CASSGLAGNEDTQYF. The chain carries TRBV2 and TRBJ2-3; 12 bases are shared with TRBD2. Germline loops: CDR1 SNHLY, CDR2 FYNNEI. CDR3 length: 15 amino acids. The trim removed 6 bases at V and 5 bases at J, leaving 6 bases unmatched.

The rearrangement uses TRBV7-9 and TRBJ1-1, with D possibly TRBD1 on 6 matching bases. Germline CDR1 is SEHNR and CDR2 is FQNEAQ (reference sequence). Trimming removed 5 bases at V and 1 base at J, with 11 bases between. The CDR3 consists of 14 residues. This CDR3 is CASSTEQGNTEAFF. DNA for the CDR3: TGTGCCAGCAGCACCGAACAGGGGAACACTGAAGCTTTCTTT. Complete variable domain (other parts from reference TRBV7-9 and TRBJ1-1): DTGVSQNPRHKITKRGQNVTFRCDPISEHNRLYWYRQTLGQGPEFLTYFQNEAQLEKSRLLSDRFSAERPKGSFSTLEIQRTEQGDSAMYLCASSTEQGNTEAFFGQGTRLTVV.

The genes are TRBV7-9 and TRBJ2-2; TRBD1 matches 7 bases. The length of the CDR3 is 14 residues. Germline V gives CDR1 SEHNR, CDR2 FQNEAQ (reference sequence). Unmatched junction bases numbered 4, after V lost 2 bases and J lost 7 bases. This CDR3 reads CASSLLGGHGELFF. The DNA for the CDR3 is TGTGCCAGCAGCTTACTAGGGGGCCACGGGGAGCTGTTTTTT.

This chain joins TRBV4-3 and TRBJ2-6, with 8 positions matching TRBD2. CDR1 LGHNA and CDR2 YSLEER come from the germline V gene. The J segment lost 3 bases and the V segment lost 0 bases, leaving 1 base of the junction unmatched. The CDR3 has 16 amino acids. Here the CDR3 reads CASSQDTSGGANVLTF. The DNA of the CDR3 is TGCGCCAGCAGCCAAGATACTAGCGGTGGGGCCAACGTCCTGACTTTC.

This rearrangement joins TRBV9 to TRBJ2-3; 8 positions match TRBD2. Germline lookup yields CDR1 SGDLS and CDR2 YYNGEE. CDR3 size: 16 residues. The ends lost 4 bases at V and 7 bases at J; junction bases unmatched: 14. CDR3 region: CASSPRTSSNRYTQYF. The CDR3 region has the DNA TGTGCCAGCAGCCCCCGGACTAGCAGTAATCGGTATACGCAGTATTTT.

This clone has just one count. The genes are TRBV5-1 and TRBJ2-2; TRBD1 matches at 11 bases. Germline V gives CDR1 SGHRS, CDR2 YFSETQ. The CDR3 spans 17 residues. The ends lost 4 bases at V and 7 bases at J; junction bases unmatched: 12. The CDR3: CASSSWTGQGASGELFF. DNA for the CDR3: TGCGCCAGCAGCAGCTGGACCGGACAGGGGGCTAGCGGGGAGCTGTTTTTT. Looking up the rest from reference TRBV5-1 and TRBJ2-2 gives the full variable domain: KAGVTQTPRYLIKTRGQQVTLSCSPISGHRSVSWYQQTPGQGLQFLFEYFSETQRNKGNFPGRFSGRQFSNSRSEMNVSTLELGDSALYLCASSSWTGQGASGELFFGEGSRLTVL.

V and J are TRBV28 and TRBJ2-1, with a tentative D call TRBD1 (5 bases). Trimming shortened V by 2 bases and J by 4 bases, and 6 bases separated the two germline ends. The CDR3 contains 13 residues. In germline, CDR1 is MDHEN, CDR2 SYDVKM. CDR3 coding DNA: TGTGCCAGCAGTTTAGCAGGGTACAATGAGCAGTTCTTC. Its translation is CASSLAGYNEQFF.

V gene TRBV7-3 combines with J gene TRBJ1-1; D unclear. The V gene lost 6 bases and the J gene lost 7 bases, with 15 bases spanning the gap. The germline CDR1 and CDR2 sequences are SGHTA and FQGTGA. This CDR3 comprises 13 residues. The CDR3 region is CASRIGPQYEAFF. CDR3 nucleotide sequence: TGTGCCAGCAGAATCGGGCCCCAGTATGAAGCTTTCTTT.

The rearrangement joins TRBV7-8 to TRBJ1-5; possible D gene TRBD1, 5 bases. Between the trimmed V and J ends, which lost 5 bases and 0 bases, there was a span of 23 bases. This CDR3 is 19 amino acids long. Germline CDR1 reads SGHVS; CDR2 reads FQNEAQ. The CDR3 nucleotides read TGTGCCAGCAGCGGCAAAGGGACGGAAAGGGCTTATAGCAATCAGCCCCAGCATTTT. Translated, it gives CASSGKGTERAYSNQPQHF.

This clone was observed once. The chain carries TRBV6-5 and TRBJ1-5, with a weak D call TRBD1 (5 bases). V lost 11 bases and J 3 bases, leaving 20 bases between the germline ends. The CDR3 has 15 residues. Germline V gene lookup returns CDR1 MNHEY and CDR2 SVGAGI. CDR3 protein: CASTPGGGFNQPQHF. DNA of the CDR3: TGTGCCTCCACTCCGGGGGGAGGATTCAATCAGCCCCAGCATTTT.

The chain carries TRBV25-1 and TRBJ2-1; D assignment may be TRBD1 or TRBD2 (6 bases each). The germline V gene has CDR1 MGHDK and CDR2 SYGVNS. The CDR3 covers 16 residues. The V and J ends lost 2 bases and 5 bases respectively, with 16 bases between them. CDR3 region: CASSEGWGAINNEQFF. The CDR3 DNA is TGTGCCAGCAGTGAAGGGTGGGGGGCGATAAACAATGAGCAGTTCTTC.

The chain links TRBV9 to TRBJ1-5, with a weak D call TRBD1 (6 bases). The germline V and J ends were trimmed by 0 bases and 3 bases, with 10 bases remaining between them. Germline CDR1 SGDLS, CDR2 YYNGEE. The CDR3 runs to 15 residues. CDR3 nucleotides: TGTGCCAGCAGCGTAGACGGACAGAACAATCAGCCCCAGCATTTT. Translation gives CASSVDGQNNQPQHF.

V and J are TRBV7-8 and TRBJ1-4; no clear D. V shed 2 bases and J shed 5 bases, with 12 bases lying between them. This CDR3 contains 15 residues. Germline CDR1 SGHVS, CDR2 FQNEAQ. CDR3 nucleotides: TGTGCCAGCAGCTTAAGCGCCAGCAGGAATGAAAAACTGTTTTTT. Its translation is CASSLSASRNEKLFF.

The CDR3 DNA is TGTGCCAGCAGCTTGGCCATGACTGAATACGAGCAGTACTTC. As protein: CASSLAMTEYEQYF. V and J are TRBV5-6 and TRBJ2-7; no reliable D call. Trimming removed 0 bases at V and 4 bases at J, with 11 bases between. CDR1 and CDR2 (germline): SGHDT, YYEEEE. CDR3 size: 14 residues.

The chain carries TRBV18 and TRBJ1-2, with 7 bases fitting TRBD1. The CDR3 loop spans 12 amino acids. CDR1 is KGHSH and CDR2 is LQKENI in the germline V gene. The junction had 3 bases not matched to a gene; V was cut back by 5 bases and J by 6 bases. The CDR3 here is CASSEGAHGYTF. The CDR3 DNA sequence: TGTGCCAGCTCAGAGGGGGCGCATGGCTACACCTTC.

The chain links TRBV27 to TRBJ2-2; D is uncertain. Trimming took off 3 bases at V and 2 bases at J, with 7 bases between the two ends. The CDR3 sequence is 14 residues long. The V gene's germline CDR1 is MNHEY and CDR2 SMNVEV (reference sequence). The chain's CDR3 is CASSFQVNTGELFF. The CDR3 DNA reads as TGTGCCAGCAGTTTCCAAGTAAACACCGGGGAGCTGTTTTTT.

CDR3 amino acids: CASSTDRSSYEQYF. For the CDR3, the DNA is TGTGCCAGCAGTACCGACAGAAGCTCCTACGAGCAGTACTTC. The chain has TRBV28 and TRBJ2-7; possible D gene TRBD1, 5 bases. V was cut by 5 bases and J by 0 bases, with 11 bases left in between. The length of the CDR3 is 14 residues. CDR1 and CDR2 (germline): MDHEN, SYDVKM. The variable domain in full, with the rest retrieved from reference TRBV28 and TRBJ2-7, is DVKVTQSSRYLVKRTGEKVFLECVQDMDHENMFWYRQDPGLGLRLIYFSYDVKMKEKGDIPEGYSVSREKKERFSLILESASTNQTSMYLCASSTDRSSYEQYFGPGTRLTVT.

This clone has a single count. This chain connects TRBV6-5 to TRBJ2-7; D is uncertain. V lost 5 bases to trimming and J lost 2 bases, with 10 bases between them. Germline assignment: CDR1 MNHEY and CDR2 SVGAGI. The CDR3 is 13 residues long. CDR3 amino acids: CASSPDGAYEQYF. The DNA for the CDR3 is TGTGCCAGCAGTCCGGACGGAGCCTACGAGCAGTACTTC.

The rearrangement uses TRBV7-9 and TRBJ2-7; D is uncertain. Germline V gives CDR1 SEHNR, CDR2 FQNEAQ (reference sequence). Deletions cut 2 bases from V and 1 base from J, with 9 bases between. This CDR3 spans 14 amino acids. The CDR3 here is CASSLSSLSYEQYF. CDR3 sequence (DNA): TGTGCCAGCAGCTTAAGCAGTCTTTCCTACGAGCAGTACTTC.

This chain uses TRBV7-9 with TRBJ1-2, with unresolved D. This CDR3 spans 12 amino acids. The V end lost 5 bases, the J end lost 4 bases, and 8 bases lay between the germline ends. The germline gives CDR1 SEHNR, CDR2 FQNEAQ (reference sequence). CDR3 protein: CASSPSGYGYTF. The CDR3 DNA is TGTGCCAGCAGCCCCTCGGGCTATGGCTACACCTTC.

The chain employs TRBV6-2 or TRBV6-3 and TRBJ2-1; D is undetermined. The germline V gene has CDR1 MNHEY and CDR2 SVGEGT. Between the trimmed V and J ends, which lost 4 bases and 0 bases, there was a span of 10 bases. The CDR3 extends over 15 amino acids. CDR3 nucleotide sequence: TGTGCCAGCAGTTTTGGCGGTAGCTCCTACAATGAGCAGTTCTTC. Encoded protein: CASSFGGSSYNEQFF.

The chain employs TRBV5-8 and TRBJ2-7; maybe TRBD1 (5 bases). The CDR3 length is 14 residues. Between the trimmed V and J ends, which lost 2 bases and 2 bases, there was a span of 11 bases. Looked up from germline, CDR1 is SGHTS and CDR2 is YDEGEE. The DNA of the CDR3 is TGTGCCAGCAGCTTTTGGCAGGGCACCTACGAGCAGTACTTC. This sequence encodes CASSFWQGTYEQYF.

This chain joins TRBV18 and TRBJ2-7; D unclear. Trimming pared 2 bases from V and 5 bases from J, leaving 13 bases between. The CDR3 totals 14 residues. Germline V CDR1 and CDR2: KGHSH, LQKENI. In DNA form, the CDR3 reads TGTGCCAGCTCACCATCCGCGGCAGCGAACGAGCAGTACTTC. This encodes CASSPSAAANEQYF.